Described below is a single TCR beta chain sequence and its context. Its antigen remains unidentified. Nothing much larger sits one base from this clone, and base qualities are not available. This record belongs to a study of relationships among human T cell subsets (dated 2010 in TCRdb). At the level of the whole study: Sequencing was performed on eight distinct blood T cell populations: pan T, CD8 cytotoxic, regulatory, Th1, Th2, naive plus transitional, activated and memory cells. Overall study results and their limits: No statistically significant differences in V, D and J usage, CDR3 length or N-nucleotide additions were observed among the seven subsets. Substantial CDR3 sharing among Th1, Th2 and regulatory T cells was interpreted as suggesting stochastic cell fate choices. More than 55% of CD8+ cytotoxic sequences came from clones with more than 100 reads, while the regulatory and Th2 subsets showed few clones of that size. The bead-based sorting was unable to rule out the presence of a CD4+CD8+ double-positive population.

The CD4+CD25-CD294- flow-through remaining after the CD25, CD56 and CD294 bead selections was collected as Th1 cells. T cell subsets were isolated with Miltenyi superparamagnetic beads coated with subset-specific monoclonal antibodies. Every T cell population was isolated from peripheral blood. Mononuclear cells were obtained from whole blood by Ficoll separation, and monocytes were then depleted with anti-CD14 microbeads. The isolated cell populations were resuspended in RNAprotect reagent immediately. CDR1 and CDR2 (MDHEN, SYDVKM) derive from the germline V gene. Spanning cysteine to phenylalanine, the CDR3 consists of 14 amino acids. Only CDR3 DNA remains: 42 bases, in frame from the first base. Preparation of the library involved multiplex PCR. The reads were generated on a 454 GS FLX. TCR alpha and beta CDR3 regions were amplified from mRNA by semiquantitative ARM-PCR. In ARM-PCR, tagged nested gene-specific primers were applied first, and communal superprimers then carried out the exponential amplification. Exonuclease was used to remove the nested primers before the first-round PCR products went through the second amplification round. The amplicons were sequenced on the 454 platform, a system that can rapidly sequence millions of DNA fragments without cloning bias. A read was counted as effective if the read could be mapped to both V and J germline segments. As for the authors' bioinformatics: IRmap was used to assign reads to germline V, D and J segments, relying on pyromap, a Smith-Waterman modification adapted to 454 sequencing errors. Cutoffs set at the 99th percentile of alignment scores from simulated random sequences were applied to filter D-beta assignments. The CDR3 was taken to be the amino acids lying between the conserved V-segment Y[YFLI]C motif and the J-segment [FW]GXGT motif. A compound Poisson process model, previously applied to large-scale EST data, was used to estimate repertoire diversity. A procedure for detecting cross-contamination was used to argue that the shared CDR3s did not come from sample contamination. Starting from the raw public reads, TCRdb applied fastp trimming at Q25, assembled clones with MiXCR and retained in-frame beta chains. Every distinct CDR3 protein forms one entry, paired with its most common genes and DNA. What appears here as the V and J calls and clone size reflects TCRdb's work, not the paper's. The sample table shows 13,000 or so distinct CDR3 sequences, and roughly 62% are seen once. The top ten clones comprise less than 35% of the sample.

This clonotype was sampled from a man in his forties in good health. The chain was built from TRBV28 and TRBJ2-7; 6 matching bases give a weak D call of TRBD2. The closer fit of TRBJ2-4 to the DNA end suggests the J call may be wrong. Sequencing was performed on CD4+ Th1 cells sorted from blood. The cell subset or site label corresponds to: CD4+CD25-CD294- T helper 1 cells. The CDR3 corresponds to CASSLAGPKNIQYF. The nucleotide sequence is given as TGTGCCAGCAGTTTAGCGGGGCCCAAAAACATTCAGTACTTC.